A selection of T cell receptor beta chains follows, all from one sample in a study of naive and memory T cell subsets. Using its own MiXCR run on the UMI-ligation and nested PCR reads, TCRdb lists one record per CDR3 protein. The sample records 90,000 to 120,000 distinct CDR3 sequences, roughly 15% being singletons. Sequenced: naive CD8+ T cells from blood. These receptors were collected from a human donor in good health. Each CDR3 is given with its conserved first and last residue. The D gene is left open where the match is weak. A clone size is listed for some rows: how often the clone was seen (once, few, many), or a class if it is expanded.

d_call | j_call | clone_size | v_call | cdr3_nt | cdr3_aa
- | TRBJ2-1 | many | TRBV11-3 | TGTGCCAGCAGCATCAGGGACTCGAGCTCCTACAATGAGCAGTTCTTC | CASSIRDSSSYNEQFF
- | TRBJ1-1 | - | TRBV19 | TGTGCCAGTAGCATCTCAGGTGCTGAAGCTTTCTTT | CASSISGAEAFF
- | TRBJ1-5 | - | TRBV6-2/TRBV6-3 | TGTGCCAGCAGTTACTCGATGGAGACATCATATCAGCCCCAGCATTTT | CASSYSMETSYQPQHF
- | TRBJ1-5 | many | TRBV30 | TGTGCCTGGAGTCCGGGAACCCTTAGCAATCAGCCCCAGCATTTT | CAWSPGTLSNQPQHF
TRBD1 | TRBJ1-4 | - | TRBV4-1 | TGCGCCAGCAGTCTACTAGACAGGGCGGCATCTAATGAAAAACTGTTTTTT | CASSLLDRAASNEKLFF
TRBD1 | TRBJ1-1 | - | TRBV4-3 | TGCGCCAGCAGCTTGGACAGGGTGAGGACTGAAGCTTTCTTT | CASSLDRVRTEAFF
- | TRBJ2-5 | medium-sized | TRBV28 | TGTGCCAGCAGTTTTCTCGAGACAATCGACCAAGAGACCCAGTACTTC | CASSFLETIDQETQYF
- | TRBJ1-2 | few | TRBV19 | TGTGCCAGTAGCCTCGGGTATGGCTACACCTTC | CASSLGYGYTF
- | TRBJ1-1 | few | TRBV4-3 | TGCGCCAGCGCTTTCGACGGGAACACTGAAGCTTTCTTT | CASAFDGNTEAFF
TRBD2 | TRBJ2-1 | - | TRBV12-3/TRBV12-4 | TGTGCCAGCAGTTTATTTCCAAGCGGGAGTGGTAATGAGCAGTTCTTC | CASSLFPSGSGNEQFF
TRBD1 | TRBJ2-7 | - | TRBV29-1 | TGCAGCGTTAAAAAGGACAGGGTACCCTACGAGCAGTACTTC | CSVKKDRVPYEQYF
- | TRBJ1-1 | many | TRBV7-9 | TGTGCCAGCAGCTTAGCCCGGACAGTCACTGAAGCTTTCTTT | CASSLARTVTEAFF
- | TRBJ2-7 | many | TRBV25-1 | TGTGCCAGCAGTGCTGCGGAGCAGTACTTC | CASSAAEQYF
- | TRBJ2-2 | few | TRBV9 | TGTGCCAGCAGCGTGGAGGGGGCTGGCGTAGACACCGGGGAGCTGTTTTTT | CASSVEGAGVDTGELFF
- | TRBJ2-7 | - | TRBV5-1 | TGCGCCAGCAGCTTTGGAGGGACAGATGAGATTCCCTACGAGCAGTACTTC | CASSFGGTDEIPYEQYF
- | TRBJ2-3 | - | TRBV6-2/TRBV6-3 | TGTGCCAGCAGTTACGGAGGAGGGACGCAGTATTTT | CASSYGGGTQYF
- | TRBJ1-1 | many | TRBV4-3 | TGCGCCAGCAGCCAAGATCATGCGGGAGGGAGAAACGCTGAAGCTTTCTTT | CASSQDHAGGRNAEAFF
TRBD2 | TRBJ2-5 | - | TRBV7-3 | TGTGCCAGCAGCCCAGGGACTAGCGGGATGGAGACCCAGTACTTC | CASSPGTSGMETQYF
- | TRBJ1-2 | once | TRBV7-9 | TGTGCCAGCAGCCCTCATTTTCAGTGGCCAGCCCGCTCCACTAACTATGGCTACACCTTC | CASSPHFQWPARSTNYGYTF
- | TRBJ2-7 | many | TRBV7-2 | TGTGCCAGCAGCGTAACAGGCGGCGAGCAGTACTTC | CASSVTGGEQYF
TRBD2 | TRBJ2-1 | - | TRBV24-1 | TGTGCCACCAGTGATGGAGCGGGGGGCAATGAGCAGTTCTTC | CATSDGAGGNEQFF
- | TRBJ2-7 | few | TRBV21-1 | TGTGCCAGCGCCGGGACACGGATCTACGAGCAGTACTTC | CASAGTRIYEQYF
TRBD1 | TRBJ1-4 | few | TRBV27 | TGTGCCAGCAGTTTACGTGCAGGGGGCGCAGATAATGAAAAACTGTTTTTT | CASSLRAGGADNEKLFF
- | TRBJ2-1 | - | TRBV28 | TGTGCCAGCAGCTACAACGGACGGCCCCATGAGCAGTTCTTC | CASSYNGRPHEQFF
TRBD2 | TRBJ2-7 | - | TRBV2 | TGTGCCAGCAGTTCGAGGACTAGCGGGCTCGAGCAGTACTTC | CASSSRTSGLEQYF
- | TRBJ2-1 | - | TRBV27 | TGTGCCAGCAGTTTATCCGGGGACTGGGTGCAGTTCTTC | CASSLSGDWVQFF
- | TRBJ2-7 | few | TRBV4-3 | TGCGCCAGCAGCCAAGATCCCGGGAGCTCCTACGAGCAGTACTTC | CASSQDPGSSYEQYF
TRBD2 | TRBJ2-1 | few | TRBV4-2 | TGTGCCAGCAGCCCAAGGGTGACAGGGGTTGGACTAGCGGGAGCGAATGAGCAGTTCTTC | CASSPRVTGVGLAGANEQFF
- | TRBJ1-4 | - | TRBV6-1 | TGTGCCAGCAGTGAGTTGTTGGGATTTAATGAAAAACTGTTTTTT | CASSELLGFNEKLFF
- | TRBJ1-2 | many | TRBV29-1 | TGCAGCGTCACAGAGACGAACTATGGCTACACCTTC | CSVTETNYGYTF
- | TRBJ2-7 | few | TRBV20-1 | TGCAGTGCTAGAGATGAGGGGCGAGGCTTCGAGCAGTACTTC | CSARDEGRGFEQYF
- | TRBJ2-3 | few | TRBV11-1 | TGTGCCAGCAGCTGGGAGACGACAGATACGCAGTATTTT | CASSWETTDTQYF
TRBD2 | TRBJ2-7 | - | TRBV7-9 | TGTGCCAGCAGCTTGGGGGGGGAGGGCCATTACGGCGAGCAGTACTTC | CASSLGGEGHYGEQYF
TRBD1 | TRBJ1-1 | many | TRBV18 | TGTGCCAGCTCGGACGGGACAGGAAACACTGAAGCTTTCTTT | CASSDGTGNTEAFF
- | TRBJ2-2 | few | TRBV27 | TGTGCCAGCAGTTTTACCGGGGCCGGGGAGCTGTTTTTT | CASSFTGAGELFF
- | TRBJ2-1 | - | TRBV20-1 | TGCAGTGCTCAAGGCAGTCAGGCATATGAGCAGTTCTTC | CSAQGSQAYEQFF
TRBD1 | TRBJ2-5 | - | TRBV14 | TGTGCCAGCAGCTCCCGGGACAGGGTTTCGGAGGAGACCCAGTACTTC | CASSSRDRVSEETQYF
- | TRBJ2-7 | - | TRBV13 | TGTGCCAGCAGCTTAGCGGGAGACGGTGGCGAGCAGTACTTC | CASSLAGDGGEQYF
- | TRBJ2-7 | many | TRBV12-3/TRBV12-4 | TGTGCCAGCAGTTCCCTCAAATACGAGCAGTACTTC | CASSSLKYEQYF
TRBD1 | TRBJ1-5 | few | TRBV7-9 | TGTGCCAGCAGTCGGACAGGATACTCGGTTGAGCCCCAGCATTTT | CASSRTGYSVEPQHF
- | TRBJ2-7 | few | TRBV23-1 | TGCGCCAGCAGTCGAGACCGGGCTCAGGGCCCCTACGAGCAGTACTTC | CASSRDRAQGPYEQYF
- | TRBJ2-3 | - | TRBV24-1 | TGTGCCACCAGTGAGGGGGCGGATACGCAGTATTTT | CATSEGADTQYF
TRBD1 | TRBJ1-1 | few | TRBV5-4 | TGTGCCAGCAGCACCCCGGGACAGGGGGACACTGAAGCTTTCTTT | CASSTPGQGDTEAFF
- | TRBJ2-5 | - | TRBV7-3 | TGTGCCAGCAGCTCAGGGATGAAAGAGACCCAGTACTTC | CASSSGMKETQYF
- | TRBJ2-2 | - | TRBV7-9 | TGTGCCAGCAGCTTACCAGCCGCGAACACCGGGGAGCTGTTTTTT | CASSLPAANTGELFF